This T cell receptor (beta chain) emerged from a study of blood T cells in healthy people across ages. This clonotype was counted ten times or more. Primed by a sample-barcoded 5' primer and a J-beta primer mix, a second PCR proceeded for about 6 to 12 cycles. TCRdb re-called the 5' RACE reads through MiXCR, storing one row per CDR3 protein. Here the sample spans about 780,000 distinct CDR3 sequences, about 45% being singletons. V shed 4 bases, J shed 6 bases, and the junction held 13 bases outside the gene matches. The V gene's germline CDR1 is SGHDT and CDR2 YYEEEE. The CDR3 has 15 residues. The clonotype was recovered from a man older than 75 in good health. Sequenced input: blood. The chain combines TRBV5-6 with TRBJ2-7; TRBD1 agrees at 7 bases. The DNA of the CDR3 is TGTGCCAGCAGCGTGAGGGGACAGTCTCGTGGCGAGCAGTACTTC. It translates to CASSVRGQSRGEQYF.